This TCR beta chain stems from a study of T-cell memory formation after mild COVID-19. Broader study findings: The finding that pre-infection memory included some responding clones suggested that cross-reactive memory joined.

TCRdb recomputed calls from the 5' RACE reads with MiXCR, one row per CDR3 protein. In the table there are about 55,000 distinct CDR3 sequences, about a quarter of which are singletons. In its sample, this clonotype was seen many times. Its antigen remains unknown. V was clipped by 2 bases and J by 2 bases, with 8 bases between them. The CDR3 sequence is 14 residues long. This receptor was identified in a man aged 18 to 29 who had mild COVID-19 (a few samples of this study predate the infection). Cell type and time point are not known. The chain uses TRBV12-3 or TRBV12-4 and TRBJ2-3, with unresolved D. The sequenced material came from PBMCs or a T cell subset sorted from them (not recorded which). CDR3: CASSLSEDTDTQYF. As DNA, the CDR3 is TGTGCCAGCAGTTTATCGGAAGACACAGATACGCAGTATTTT.